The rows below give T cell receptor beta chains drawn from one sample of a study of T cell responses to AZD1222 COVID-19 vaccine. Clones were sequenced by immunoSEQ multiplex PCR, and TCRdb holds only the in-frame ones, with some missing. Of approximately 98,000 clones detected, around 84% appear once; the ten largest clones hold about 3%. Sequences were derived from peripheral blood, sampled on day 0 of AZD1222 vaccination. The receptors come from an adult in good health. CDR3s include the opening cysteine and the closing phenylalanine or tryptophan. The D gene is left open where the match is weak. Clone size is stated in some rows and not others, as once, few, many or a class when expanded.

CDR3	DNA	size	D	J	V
CATAGQPGTGETQYF	TGTGCCACCGCCGGACAGCCCGGGACGGGAGAGACCCAGTACTTC	.	.	TRBJ2-5	TRBV19
CASSPTTGGSETQYF	TGCGCCAGCAGCCCAACGACCGGGGGTAGTGAGACCCAGTACTTC	medium-sized	.	TRBJ2-5	TRBV4-1
CASSFPSGGAEETQYF	TGTGCCAGCAGCTTCCCTAGCGGGGGGGCTGAAGAGACCCAGTACTTC	.	TRBD2	TRBJ2-5	TRBV5-4
CASRLSMPRQGFYGYTF	TGTGCCAGCCGCCTATCAATGCCCCGTCAGGGGTTCTATGGCTACACCTTC	.	.	TRBJ1-2	TRBV3-1/TRBV3-2
CASSYSTQGETQYF	TGTGCCAGCAGTTACTCGACGCAAGGGGAGACCCAGTACTTC	.	.	TRBJ2-5	TRBV6-2/TRBV6-3
CASSTRGTDYGYTF	TGTGCCAGCAGCACCCGGGGGACAGATTATGGCTACACCTTC	.	TRBD1	TRBJ1-2	TRBV9
CASSLAELAGDYEQYF	TGTGCCAGCAGCTTGGCCGAACTAGCGGGGGACTACGAGCAGTACTTC	.	TRBD2	TRBJ2-7	TRBV5-4
CATRGNYNEQFF	TGTGCCACCCGGGGGAACTACAATGAGCAGTTCTTC	.	.	TRBJ2-1	TRBV24-1
CASSLAWGLNTEAFF	TGTGCCAGCAGCTTGGCCTGGGGATTGAACACTGAAGCTTTCTTT	few	.	TRBJ1-1	TRBV5-5
CASSHHRTGTDTQYF	TGTGCCAGCAGCCACCACAGGACCGGGACAGATACGCAGTATTTT	.	.	TRBJ2-3	TRBV7-2
CASSLSSYEQYF	TGTGCCAGCAGCTTGTCTTCCTACGAGCAGTACTTC	.	.	TRBJ2-7	TRBV5-6
CASSYSRTGRQPQHF	TGTGCCAGCAGTTACTCGAGGACAGGAAGGCAGCCCCAGCATTTT	.	TRBD1	TRBJ1-5	TRBV6-5
CASSHRVQYGYTF	TGTGCCAGCAGTCATCGGGTACAGTATGGCTACACCTTC	medium-sized	.	TRBJ1-2	TRBV28
CASSLGGNYEQYF	TGTGCCAGCAGTTTGGGGGGGAACTACGAGCAGTACTTC	.	TRBD2	TRBJ2-7	TRBV6-2/TRBV6-3
CASSYPDRGDEQYF	TGTGCCAGCAGTTACCCGGACAGGGGTGACGAGCAGTACTTC	.	TRBD1	TRBJ2-7	TRBV6-2/TRBV6-3
CASSIGAAQETQYF	TGTGCCAGTAGTATAGGGGCTGCGCAAGAGACCCAGTACTTC	.	.	TRBJ2-5	TRBV19
CASSFGQLSGEQYF	TGTGCCAGCAGCTTCGGACAGCTCTCTGGGGAGCAGTACTTC	.	.	TRBJ2-7	TRBV7-3
CAHGSSGNTIYF	TGTGCCCATGGTTCCTCTGGAAACACCATATATTTT	.	.	TRBJ1-3	TRBV6-5
CASSSTIDRGLNQPQHF	TGTGCCAGCAGCTCAACAATCGACAGGGGCCTGAATCAGCCCCAGCATTTT	.	TRBD1	TRBJ1-5	TRBV7-9
CASSQDTHGGYTF	TGTGCCAGCAGCCAGGACACCCACGGGGGCTACACCTTC	.	.	TRBJ1-2	TRBV7-9
CSASNPSLASTQYF	TGCAGTGCTAGTAACCCCTCCCTAGCGAGTACGCAGTATTTT	.	.	TRBJ2-3	TRBV20-1
CASTGPPDEQYF	TGTGCCAGCACCGGGCCTCCGGACGAGCAGTACTTC	.	.	TRBJ2-7	TRBV2
CASSPKDETGGYNYGYTF	TGCGCCAGCAGCCCCAAGGACGAGACAGGGGGCTATAACTATGGCTACACCTTC	few	TRBD1	TRBJ1-2	TRBV4-1
CASSPDILGSQPQHF	TGTGCCAGCAGCCCCGACATTCTAGGGAGTCAGCCCCAGCATTTT	.	.	TRBJ1-5	TRBV27
CASARTGGNQPQHF	TGTGCCAGTGCCCGGACAGGAGGAAATCAGCCCCAGCATTTT	.	TRBD1	TRBJ1-5	TRBV19
CASSRDSALSSGNTIYF	TGCGCCAGCAGCCGGGACAGCGCCCTTAGCTCTGGAAACACCATATATTTT	.	TRBD1	TRBJ1-3	TRBV5-1
CAGRLIGGDTEAFF	TGTGCCGGGAGGCTTATCGGGGGGGACACTGAAGCTTTCTTT	.	.	TRBJ1-1	TRBV7-2
CATHPSGQVETYNEQFF	TGCGCCACCCACCCATCGGGGCAGGTCGAAACCTACAATGAGCAGTTCTTC	.	.	TRBJ2-1	TRBV5-1
CSGGGSGNTIYF	TGCAGCGGAGGAGGGTCTGGAAACACCATATATTTT	.	.	TRBJ1-3	TRBV29-1
CASSHPGQGDYGYTF	TGCGCCAGCAGCCACCCCGGACAGGGGGACTATGGCTACACCTTC	.	TRBD1	TRBJ1-2	TRBV4-1
CASSPPKGVEAFF	TGTGCCAGCTCACCACCCAAAGGGGTTGAAGCTTTCTTT	.	.	TRBJ1-1	TRBV18
CASSPRASGGSLPKNIQYF	TGTGCCAGCTCACCACGGGCTAGCGGGGGGAGCCTTCCCAAAAACATTCAGTACTTC	.	TRBD2	TRBJ2-4	TRBV18
CASTPTGGTYEQYF	TGTGCCAGTACCCCCACAGGGGGGACCTACGAGCAGTACTTC	.	TRBD1	TRBJ2-7	TRBV19
CASSPLPPVSPLHF	TGTGCCAGCAGCCCCTTACCCCCCGTTTCACCCCTCCACTTT	.	.	TRBJ1-6	TRBV7-6
CASSLGVPYEQYF	TGTGCCAGCAGCTTGGGGGTCCCCTACGAGCAGTACTTC	.	.	TRBJ2-7	TRBV5-4
CASSSMNTIYF	TGCGCCAGCAGTAGTATGAACACCATATATTTT	.	.	TRBJ1-3	TRBV5-1
CASSLLQTGLYEQYF	TGTGCCAGCAGCCTTCTTCAGACAGGGCTCTACGAGCAGTACTTC	.	TRBD1	TRBJ2-7	TRBV11-2
CASRPGGGGTEAFF	TGCGCCAGCAGACCGGGGGGCGGGGGCACTGAAGCTTTCTTT	.	.	TRBJ1-1	TRBV10-1
CSAPDPAGEKLFF	TGCAGCGCCCCGGACCCGGCGGGTGAAAAACTGTTTTTT	.	.	TRBJ1-4	TRBV29-1
CASSQDVTVNTEAFF	TGTGCCAGCAGCCAAGATGTGACGGTGAACACTGAAGCTTTCTTT	.	.	TRBJ1-1	TRBV3-1/TRBV3-2
CASTPLWGSGELFF	TGTGCCAGCACCCCGCTATGGGGTTCCGGGGAGCTGTTTTTT	.	.	TRBJ2-2	TRBV5-6
CASSQENRELYGYTF	TGCGCCAGCAGCCAAGAAAACAGGGAGCTGTATGGCTACACCTTC	.	.	TRBJ1-2	TRBV4-3
CASTLGDYGYTF	TGTGCCAGTACCCTTGGGGACTATGGCTACACCTTC	.	.	TRBJ1-2	TRBV19
CASSLYPQGAPEAFF	TGTGCCAGCAGTTTATACCCACAGGGGGCCCCTGAAGCTTTCTTT	.	TRBD1	TRBJ1-1	TRBV28
CATRRGPRRDIQETQYF	TGTGCCACCCGTCGCGGGCCAAGGAGGGACATCCAAGAGACCCAGTACTTC	.	.	TRBJ2-5	TRBV24-1